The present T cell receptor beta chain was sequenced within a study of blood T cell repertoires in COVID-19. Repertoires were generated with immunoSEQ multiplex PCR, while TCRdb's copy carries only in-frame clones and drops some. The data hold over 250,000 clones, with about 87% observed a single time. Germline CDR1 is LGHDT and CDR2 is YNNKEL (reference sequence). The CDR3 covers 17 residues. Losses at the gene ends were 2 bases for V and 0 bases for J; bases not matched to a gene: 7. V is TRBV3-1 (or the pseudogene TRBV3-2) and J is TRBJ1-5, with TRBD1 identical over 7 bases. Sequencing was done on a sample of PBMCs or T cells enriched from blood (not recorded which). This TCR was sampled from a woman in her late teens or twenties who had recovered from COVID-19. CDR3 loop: CASSQTWTGNSNQPQHF. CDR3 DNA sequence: TGTGCCAGCAGCCAAACATGGACAGGCAATAGCAATCAGCCCCAGCATTTT.